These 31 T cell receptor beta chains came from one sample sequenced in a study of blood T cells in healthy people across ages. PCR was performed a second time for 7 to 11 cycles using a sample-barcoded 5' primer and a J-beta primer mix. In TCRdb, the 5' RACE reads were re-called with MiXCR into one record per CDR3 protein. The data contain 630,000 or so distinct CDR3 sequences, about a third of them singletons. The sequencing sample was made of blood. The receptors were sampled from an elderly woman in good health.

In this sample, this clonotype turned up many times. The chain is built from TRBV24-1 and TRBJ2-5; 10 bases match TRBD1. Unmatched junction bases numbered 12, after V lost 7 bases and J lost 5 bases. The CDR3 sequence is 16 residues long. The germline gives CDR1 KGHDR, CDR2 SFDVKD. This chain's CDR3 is CATSSTGTGVGETQYF. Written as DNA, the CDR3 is TGTGCCACCAGCTCCACCGGGACAGGGGTCGGCGAGACCCAGTACTTC.

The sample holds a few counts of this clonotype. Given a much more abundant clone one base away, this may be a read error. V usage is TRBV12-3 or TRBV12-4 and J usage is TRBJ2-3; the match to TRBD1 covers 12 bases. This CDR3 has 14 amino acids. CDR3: CASSGTGGADAQYF. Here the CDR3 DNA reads TGTGCCAGCAGTGGGACAGGGGGCGCAGATGCGCAGTATTTT.

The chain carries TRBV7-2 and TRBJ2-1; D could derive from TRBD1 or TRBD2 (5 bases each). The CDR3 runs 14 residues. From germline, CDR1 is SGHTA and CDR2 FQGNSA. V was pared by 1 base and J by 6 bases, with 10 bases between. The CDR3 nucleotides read TGTGCCAGCAGCTTAGAATCGGGGACCAATGAGCAGTTCTTC. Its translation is CASSLESGTNEQFF.

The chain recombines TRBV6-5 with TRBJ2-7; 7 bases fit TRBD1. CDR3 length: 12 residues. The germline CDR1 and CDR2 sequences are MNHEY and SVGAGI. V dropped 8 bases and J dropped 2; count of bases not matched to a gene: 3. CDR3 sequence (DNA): TGTGCCAGCGGGACAGTTCCCTACGAGCAGTACTTC. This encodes CASGTVPYEQYF.

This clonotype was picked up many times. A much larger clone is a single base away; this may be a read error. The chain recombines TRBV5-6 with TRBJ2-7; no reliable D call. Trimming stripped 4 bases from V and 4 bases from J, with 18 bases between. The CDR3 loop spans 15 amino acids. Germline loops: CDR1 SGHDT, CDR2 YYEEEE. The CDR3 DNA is TGTGCCAGCAGCCTGAGAAGACAAAGAGGATACGAGCAGTACTTC. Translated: CASSLRRQRGYEQYF.

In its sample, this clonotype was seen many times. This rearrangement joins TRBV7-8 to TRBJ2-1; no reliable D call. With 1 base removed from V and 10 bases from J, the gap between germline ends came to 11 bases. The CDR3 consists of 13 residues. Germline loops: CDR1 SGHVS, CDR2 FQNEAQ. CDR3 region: CASSLGSRLEQFF. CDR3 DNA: TGTGCCAGCAGCTTAGGGTCGAGGTTGGAGCAGTTCTTC.

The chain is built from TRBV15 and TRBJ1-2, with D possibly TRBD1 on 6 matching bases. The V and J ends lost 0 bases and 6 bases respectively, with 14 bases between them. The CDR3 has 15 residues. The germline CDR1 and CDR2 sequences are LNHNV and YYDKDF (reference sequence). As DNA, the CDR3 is TGTGCCACCAGCAGAGATGGGGCAGGGGAAGATGGCTACACCTTC. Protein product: CATSRDGAGEDGYTF.

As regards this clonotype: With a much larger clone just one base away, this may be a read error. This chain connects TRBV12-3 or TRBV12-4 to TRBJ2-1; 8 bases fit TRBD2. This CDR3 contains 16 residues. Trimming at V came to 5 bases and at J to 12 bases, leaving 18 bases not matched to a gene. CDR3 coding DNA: TGTGCCAGCAGTCCGTTCCTTCGGACTAGCCGTTGGCGGCAGTTCTTC. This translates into CASSPFLRTSRWRQFF.

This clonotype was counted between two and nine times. The CDR3 sequence: CASSSSLVGEAFF. The CDR3 DNA reads as TGTGCCAGCAGCTCATCTCTTGTGGGTGAAGCTTTCTTT. V gene TRBV11-2 combines with J gene TRBJ1-1; no definite D call. Germline lookup yields CDR1 SGHAT and CDR2 FQNNGV. Deletions cut 4 bases from V and 7 bases from J, with 13 bases between. CDR3 length: 13 amino acids.

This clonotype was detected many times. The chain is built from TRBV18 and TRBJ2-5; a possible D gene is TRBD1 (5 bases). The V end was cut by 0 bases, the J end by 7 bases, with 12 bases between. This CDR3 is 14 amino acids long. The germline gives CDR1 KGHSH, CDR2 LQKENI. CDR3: CASSPPTVTGTQYF. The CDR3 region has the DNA TGTGCCAGCTCACCACCGACAGTGACCGGGACCCAGTACTTC. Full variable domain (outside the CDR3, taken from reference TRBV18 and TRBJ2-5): NAGVMQNPRHLVRRRGQEARLRCSPMKGHSHVYWYRQLPEEGLKFMVYLQKENIIDESGMPKERFSAEFPKEGPSILRIQQVVRGDSAAYFCASSPPTVTGTQYFGPGTRLLVL.

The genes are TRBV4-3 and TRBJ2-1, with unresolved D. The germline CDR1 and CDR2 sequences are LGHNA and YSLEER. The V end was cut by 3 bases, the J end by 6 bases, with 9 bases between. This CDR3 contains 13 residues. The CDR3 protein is CASSQVMSNEQFF. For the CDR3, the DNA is TGCGCCAGCAGCCAGGTAATGAGCAATGAGCAGTTCTTC.

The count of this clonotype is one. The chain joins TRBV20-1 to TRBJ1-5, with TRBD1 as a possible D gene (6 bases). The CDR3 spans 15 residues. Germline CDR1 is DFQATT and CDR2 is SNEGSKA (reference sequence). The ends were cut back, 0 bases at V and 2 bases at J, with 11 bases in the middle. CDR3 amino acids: CSARDLAGGNQPQHF. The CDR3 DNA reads TGCAGTGCTAGAGATCTCGCAGGGGGCAATCAGCCCCAGCATTTT.

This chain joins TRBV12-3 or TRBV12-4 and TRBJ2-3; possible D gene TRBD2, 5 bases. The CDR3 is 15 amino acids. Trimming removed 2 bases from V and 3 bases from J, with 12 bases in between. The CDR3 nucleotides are TGTGCCAGCAGTTTAAGCGGAGTGAGGACAGATACGCAGTATTTT. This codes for CASSLSGVRTDTQYF.

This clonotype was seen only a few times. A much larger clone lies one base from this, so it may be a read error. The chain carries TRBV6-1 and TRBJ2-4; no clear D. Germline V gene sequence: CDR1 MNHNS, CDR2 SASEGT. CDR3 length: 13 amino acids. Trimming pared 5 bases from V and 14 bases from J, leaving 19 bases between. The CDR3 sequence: CASSKVGCSGEYF. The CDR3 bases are TGTGCCAGCAGTAAGGTGGGCTGCTCTGGGGAGTACTTC.

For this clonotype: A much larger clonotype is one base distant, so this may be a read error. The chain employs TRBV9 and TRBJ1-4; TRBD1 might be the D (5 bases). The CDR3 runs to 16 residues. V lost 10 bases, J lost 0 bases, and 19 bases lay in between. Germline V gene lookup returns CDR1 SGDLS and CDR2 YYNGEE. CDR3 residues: CAGTPGGVATNEKLFF. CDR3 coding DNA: TGTGCCGGCACCCCGGGAGGGGTTGCAACTAATGAAAAACTGTTTTTT.

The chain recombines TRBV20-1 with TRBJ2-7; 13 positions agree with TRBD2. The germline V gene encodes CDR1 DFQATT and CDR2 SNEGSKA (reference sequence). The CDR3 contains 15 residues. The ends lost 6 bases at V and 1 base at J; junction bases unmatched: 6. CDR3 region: CSAKGLAGESYEQYF. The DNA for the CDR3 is TGCAGTGCCAAAGGACTAGCGGGAGAGTCCTACGAGCAGTACTTC.

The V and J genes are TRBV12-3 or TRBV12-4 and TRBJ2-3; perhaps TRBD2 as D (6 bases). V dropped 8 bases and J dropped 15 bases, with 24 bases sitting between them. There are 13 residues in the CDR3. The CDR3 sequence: CASVMGGTDAEYF. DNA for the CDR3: TGTGCCAGCGTCATGGGGGGAACAGATGCGGAATATTTT.

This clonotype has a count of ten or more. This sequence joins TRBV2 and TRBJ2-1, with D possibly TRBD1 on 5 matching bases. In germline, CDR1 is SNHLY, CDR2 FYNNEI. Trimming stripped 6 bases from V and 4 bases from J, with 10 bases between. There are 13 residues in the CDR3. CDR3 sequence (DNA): TGTGCCAGCAGGGCTGACAGATACAATGAGCAGTTCTTC. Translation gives CASRADRYNEQFF.

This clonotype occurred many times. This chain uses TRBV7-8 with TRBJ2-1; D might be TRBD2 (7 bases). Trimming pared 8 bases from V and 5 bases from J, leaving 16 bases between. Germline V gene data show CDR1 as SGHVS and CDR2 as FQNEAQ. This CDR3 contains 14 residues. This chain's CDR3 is CASGGGWSNNEQFF. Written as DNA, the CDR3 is TGTGCCAGCGGCGGGGGCTGGAGTAACAATGAGCAGTTCTTC.

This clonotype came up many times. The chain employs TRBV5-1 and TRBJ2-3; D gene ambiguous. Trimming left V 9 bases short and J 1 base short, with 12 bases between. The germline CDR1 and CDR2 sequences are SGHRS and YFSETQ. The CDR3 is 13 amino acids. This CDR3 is CATRNTGTDTQYF. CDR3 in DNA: TGCGCCACCCGGAACACCGGCACAGATACGCAGTATTTT.

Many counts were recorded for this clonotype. The CDR3: CASSLTRSRDEQYF. CDR3 in DNA: TGTGCCAGCAGCCTGACTAGGAGCAGGGACGAGCAGTACTTC. The rearrangement joins TRBV7-8 to TRBJ2-7, with D maybe TRBD2 (6 bases). The germline CDR1 and CDR2 sequences are SGHVS and FQNEAQ. Trimming pared 5 bases from V and 5 bases from J, leaving 16 bases between. There are 14 residues in the CDR3.

The CDR3 bases are TGTGCCAGCACCAAGGGGGGTTCTAACTATGGCTACACCTTC. Protein sequence: CASTKGGSNYGYTF. This chain links TRBV12-3 or TRBV12-4 with TRBJ1-2; D may be TRBD1 (6 bases). V lost 7 bases and J lost 0, with 12 bases in between. CDR3 size: 14 residues.

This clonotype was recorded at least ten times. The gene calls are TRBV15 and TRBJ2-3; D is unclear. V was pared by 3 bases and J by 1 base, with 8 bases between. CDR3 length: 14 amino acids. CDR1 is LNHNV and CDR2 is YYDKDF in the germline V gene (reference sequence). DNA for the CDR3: TGTGCCACCAGCAGTGGAAAGCGCACAGATACGCAGTATTTT. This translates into CATSSGKRTDTQYF.

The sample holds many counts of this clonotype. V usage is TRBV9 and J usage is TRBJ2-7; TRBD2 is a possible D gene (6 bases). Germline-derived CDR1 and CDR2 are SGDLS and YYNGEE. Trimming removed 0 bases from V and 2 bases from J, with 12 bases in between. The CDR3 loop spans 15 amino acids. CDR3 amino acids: CASSVAGDSAYEQYF. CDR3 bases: TGTGCCAGCAGCGTAGCTGGGGACTCAGCCTACGAGCAGTACTTC.

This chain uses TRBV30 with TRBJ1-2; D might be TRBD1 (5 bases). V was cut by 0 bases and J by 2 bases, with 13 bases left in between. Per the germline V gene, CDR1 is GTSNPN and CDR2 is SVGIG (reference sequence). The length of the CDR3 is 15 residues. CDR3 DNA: TGTGCCTGGAGTGTACCGGGGCGCGGGAACTATGGCTACACCTTC. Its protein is CAWSVPGRGNYGYTF.

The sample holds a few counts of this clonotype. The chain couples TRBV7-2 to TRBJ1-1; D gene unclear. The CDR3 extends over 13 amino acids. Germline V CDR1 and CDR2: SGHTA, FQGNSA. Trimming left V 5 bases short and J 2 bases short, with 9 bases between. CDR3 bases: TGTGCCAGCAGCATGGGCCGAAACACTGAAGCTTTCTTT. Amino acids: CASSMGRNTEAFF.

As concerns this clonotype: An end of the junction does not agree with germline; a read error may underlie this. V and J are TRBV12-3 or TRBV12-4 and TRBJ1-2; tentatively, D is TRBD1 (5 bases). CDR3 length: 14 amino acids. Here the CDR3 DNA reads TGTGTCAGCAGTTTCGTGGCAGGGAACTATGGCCACACCTTC. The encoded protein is CVSSFVAGNYGHTF.

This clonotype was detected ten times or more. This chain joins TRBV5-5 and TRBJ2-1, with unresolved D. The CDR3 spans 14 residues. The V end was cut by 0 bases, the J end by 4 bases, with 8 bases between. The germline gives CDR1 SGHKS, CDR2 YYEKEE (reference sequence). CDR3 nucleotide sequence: TGTGCCAGCAGCTTGGATCTTCCTTACAATGAGCAGTTCTTC. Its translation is CASSLDLPYNEQFF.

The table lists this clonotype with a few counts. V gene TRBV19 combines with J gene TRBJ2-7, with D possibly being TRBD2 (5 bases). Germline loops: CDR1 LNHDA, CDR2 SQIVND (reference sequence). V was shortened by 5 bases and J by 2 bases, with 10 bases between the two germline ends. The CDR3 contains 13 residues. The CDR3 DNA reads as TGTGCCAGTAGTTCGAACGGGGCCTACGAGCAGTACTTC. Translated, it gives CASSSNGAYEQYF.

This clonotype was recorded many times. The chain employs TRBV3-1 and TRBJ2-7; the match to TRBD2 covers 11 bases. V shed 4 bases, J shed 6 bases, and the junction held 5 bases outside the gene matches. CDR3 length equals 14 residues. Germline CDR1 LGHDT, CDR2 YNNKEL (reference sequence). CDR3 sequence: CASSLAGGPREQYF. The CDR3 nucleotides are TGTGCCAGCAGCCTAGCGGGGGGGCCGCGCGAGCAGTACTTC.

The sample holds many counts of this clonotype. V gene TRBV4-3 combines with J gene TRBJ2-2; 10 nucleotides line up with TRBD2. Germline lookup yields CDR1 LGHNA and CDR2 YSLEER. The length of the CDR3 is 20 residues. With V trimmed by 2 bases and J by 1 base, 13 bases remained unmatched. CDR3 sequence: CASSQSLFSGGTLNTGELFF. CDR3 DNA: TGCGCCAGCAGCCAATCTCTATTTAGCGGGGGGACACTGAACACCGGGGAGCTGTTTTTT.